Listed below are T cell receptor beta chains from one sample, sequenced in a study of blood T cell repertoires in COVID-19. Assay: immunoSEQ multiplex PCR; the TCRdb copy retains only in-frame clones and omits some. The table records 280,000 or so clones, approximately 81% of them present only once. The sequencing input was PBMCs or T cells enriched from blood (not recorded which). The receptors were gathered from a woman aged 45-59 years who had recovered from COVID-19. Each CDR3 is given with its conserved first and last residue. D genes are given only for firm matches. Rows give clone size only sometimes, using once, few, many, or a class for an expanded clone.

TRBD1,.,TRBJ2-3,TRBV6-4,TGTGCCAGCAGTCTCCCGGGACAGGAGAACACAGATACGCAGTATTTT,CASSLPGQENTDTQYF
.,once,TRBJ2-2,TRBV18,TGTGCCAGCTCACCTCTAAACACCGGGGAGCTGTTTTTT,CASSPLNTGELFF
TRBD2,once,TRBJ2-7,TRBV9,TGTGCCAGCAGCGTCTCAATGGGGGAGGGCTACGAGCAGTACTTC,CASSVSMGEGYEQYF
TRBD1,.,TRBJ1-2,TRBV5-7,TGTGCCAGCAGCTTGGCGGGACAGGCCGTCTGTGGCTACACCTTC,CASSLAGQAVCGYTF
.,.,TRBJ1-6,TRBV7-3,TGTGCCAGCAGCCAAAGCGGCCGGATCAATTCACCCCTCCACTTT,CASSQSGRINSPLHF
TRBD2,.,TRBJ2-3,TRBV9,TGTGCCAGCAGCACGACTAGCGGCCCCGCGTCAGATACGCAGTATTTT,CASSTTSGPASDTQYF
.,.,TRBJ2-6,TRBV19,TGTGCCAGTAGTATAGCACACTCTGGGGCCAACGTCCTGACTTTC,CASSIAHSGANVLTF
.,.,TRBJ1-5,TRBV28,TGTGCCAGCAGTCAGGGGAATCAGCCCCAGCATTTT,CASSQGNQPQHF
.,.,TRBJ1-4,TRBV30,TGTGCCGCCGGGGCGGGGCGGCGGGAAAAACTGTTTTTT,CAAGAGRREKLFF
.,.,TRBJ2-1,TRBV29-1,TGCAGCGCAGAACTAGCTCCCAATGAGCAGTTCTTC,CSAELAPNEQFF
.,.,TRBJ2-2,TRBV29-1,TGCAGCGTTGAATGGCAGGGTAGGACCGGGGAGCTGTTTTTT,CSVEWQGRTGELFF
.,few,TRBJ1-1,TRBV2,TGTGCCAGCAGTGAGGAGTCAGGGGTGACTGAAGCTTTCTTT,CASSEESGVTEAFF
TRBD1,few,TRBJ2-7,TRBV2,TGTGCCAGCAGCCGTTACTCCGGGACAGGGAGGGGCGAGCAGTACTTC,CASSRYSGTGRGEQYF
.,.,TRBJ2-3,TRBV30,TGTGCCTGGGGGCGGGGAGGGGGAGACGCAGATACGCAGTATTTT,CAWGRGGGDADTQYF
TRBD2,.,TRBJ2-2,TRBV7-2,TGTGCCAGCAATACGGGACTAGCGGGAGCGGGGGAGCTGTTTTTT,CASNTGLAGAGELFF
.,.,TRBJ2-3,TRBV4-1,TGCGCCAGCAGCCAAGCAGGATCCGCTAGCACAGATACGCAGTATTTT,CASSQAGSASTDTQYF
.,.,TRBJ1-1,TRBV30,TGTGCCCTGATCCGGAGGGGCCGGAACACTGAAGCTTTCTTT,CALIRRGRNTEAFF
TRBD1,.,TRBJ1-1,TRBV7-9,TGTGCCAGCAGCAGGGGACAGGGGATGAACACTGAAGCTTTCTTT,CASSRGQGMNTEAFF
TRBD1,.,TRBJ1-2,TRBV18,TGTGCCAGCTCTCGCTTGGACAGGGGCTACACCTTC,CASSRLDRGYTF
TRBD2,.,TRBJ2-3,TRBV3-1/TRBV3-2,TGTGCCAGCAGCCAGAACCTCATAGCGGGAGATACGCAGTATTTT,CASSQNLIAGDTQYF
TRBD2,.,TRBJ2-1,TRBV5-1,TGCGCCAGCAGCCCGGGGACTAGTCCCAATGAGCAGTTCTTC,CASSPGTSPNEQFF
.,.,TRBJ1-5,TRBV11-2,TGTGCCAGCAGCCTCTCGGTAAGTTCATGGCAGCCCCAGCATTTT,CASSLSVSSWQPQHF
.,.,TRBJ2-1,TRBV9,TGTGCCAGCAGCGTAGCCGCTGGCTATTCGACTAATGAGCAGTTCTTC,CASSVAAGYSTNEQFF
.,.,TRBJ2-5,TRBV4-1,TGCGCCAGCAGCCAACACGGGCAACGGGAGCAGTACTTC,CASSQHGQREQYF
TRBD1,.,TRBJ2-1,TRBV2,TGTGCCAGCACCTGGGACAGATACAATGAGCAGTTCTTC,CASTWDRYNEQFF
.,.,TRBJ2-3,TRBV6-5,TGTGCCAGCAGTTACGGGGTAGCGCGACCCTTAGATACGCAGTATTTT,CASSYGVARPLDTQYF
.,.,TRBJ1-2,TRBV15,TGTGCCACCAGCAGAGATCGAACCTACGGCTACACCTTC,CATSRDRTYGYTF
.,.,TRBJ1-4,TRBV12-5,TGTGCTAGTGCCTATATCAGGGGTGCAACTAATGAAAAACTGTTTTTT,CASAYIRGATNEKLFF
.,.,TRBJ1-1,TRBV12-5,TGTGCTAGTAGGAGCGGGGCCATGAACACTGAAGCTTTCTTT,CASRSGAMNTEAFF
.,.,TRBJ2-5,TRBV5-1,TGCGCCAGCAGCTTATTGGGCAACCTTCAAGAGACCCAGTACTTC,CASSLLGNLQETQYF
.,.,TRBJ2-7,TRBV5-1,TGCGCCAGCAGCCGGCAAGCAGGGGCTTTCTCCGAGCAGTACTTC,CASSRQAGAFSEQYF
.,.,TRBJ2-2,TRBV27,TGTGCCAGCTCCACGCTCAGGGGAACCGGGGAGCTGTTTTTT,CASSTLRGTGELFF
.,.,TRBJ2-7,TRBV5-1,TGCGCCAGCAGCTCATGGGGCAGGGGGGCAATGGACGAGCAGTACTTC,CASSSWGRGAMDEQYF
.,.,TRBJ1-1,TRBV18,TGTGCCAGCTCACCACGCTCGGTGAACACTGAAGCTTTCTTT,CASSPRSVNTEAFF
.,.,TRBJ2-7,TRBV10-3,TGTGCCATCAGCCAAGGACAGCTTTACTACGAGCAGTACTTC,CAISQGQLYYEQYF
.,.,TRBJ2-5,TRBV24-1,TGTGCCACCAGTGATTTTAGATCCGAGACCCAGTACTTC,CATSDFRSETQYF
.,.,TRBJ1-6,TRBV5-1,TGCGCCAGCAGCTTGGATAGCTCCTATAATTCACCCCTCCACTTT,CASSLDSSYNSPLHF
.,.,TRBJ2-3,TRBV19,TGTGCCAGTAGTATTAGGGGGGGCCGTCCAGATACGCAGTATTTT,CASSIRGGRPDTQYF
.,.,TRBJ2-7,TRBV3-1/TRBV3-2,TGTGCCAGCAGCCTCGGATTAGGGAGACAGGACGAGCAGTACTTC,CASSLGLGRQDEQYF
TRBD1,.,TRBJ1-5,TRBV28,TGTGCCAGCAGTAAGACAGGGTGGGGGCCCCAGCATTTT,CASSKTGWGPQHF
.,.,TRBJ1-1,TRBV6-5,TGTGCCAGCAGTACAGGGCTTTGGAACACTGAAGCTTTCTTT,CASSTGLWNTEAFF
TRBD1,few,TRBJ1-5,TRBV2,TGTGCCAGCAGCGGACAGGGTATCGGCAATCAGCCCCAGCATTTT,CASSGQGIGNQPQHF
TRBD1,.,TRBJ2-5,TRBV19,TGTGCCAGTAGTACGGACAGGACGGGGACCCAGTACTTC,CASSTDRTGTQYF
.,.,TRBJ1-5,TRBV12-3/TRBV12-4,TGTGCCAGCAGTCCGGGGGATCAGCCCCAGCATTTT,CASSPGDQPQHF
.,.,TRBJ2-4,TRBV19,TGTGCCAGTAGTATAGGCTCGCTGAGAGCCAAAAACATTCAGTACTTC,CASSIGSLRAKNIQYF
TRBD1,.,TRBJ2-1,TRBV19,TGTGCCAGTAGTATAGCTCTAAGACAGGGGCCCCTTCGATACAATGAGCAGTTCTTC,CASSIALRQGPLRYNEQFF
.,.,TRBJ2-7,TRBV18,TGTGCCAGCTCACCAACAAGGCAGGACGAGCAGTACTTC,CASSPTRQDEQYF
TRBD1,.,TRBJ1-4,TRBV24-1,TGTGCCACCAGTGATAGCACAGGGGGTGAAAAACTGTTTTTT,CATSDSTGGEKLFF
TRBD2,.,TRBJ2-1,TRBV19,TGTGCCAGTAGTCCTGGACTAGCCCATGAGCAGTTCTTC,CASSPGLAHEQFF
.,few,TRBJ2-6,TRBV15,TGTGCCACCAGCAGAGAAGGGGCTGGGGCCAACGTCCTGACTTTC,CATSREGAGANVLTF
.,.,TRBJ1-1,TRBV19,TGTGCCAGTAGTATGAGGCAGTCCACTGAAGCTTTCTTT,CASSMRQSTEAFF
TRBD2,.,TRBJ2-1,TRBV4-1,TGCGCCAGCAGCCAAGATGTGCTAGCGGGAGAAGTCAATGAGCAGTTCTTC,CASSQDVLAGEVNEQFF
TRBD1,.,TRBJ1-5,TRBV6-2/TRBV6-3,TGTGCCAGCAACCCCCGCGACAGGGGGCAAGGTCAGCCCCAGCATTTT,CASNPRDRGQGQPQHF
.,.,TRBJ1-3,TRBV11-2,TGTGCCAGCAGCTTAGTGGCAGGTCCCTACTCTGGAAACACCATATATTTT,CASSLVAGPYSGNTIYF
TRBD1,.,TRBJ2-5,TRBV28,TGTGCCAGCAGTTTACGCGGCAGGGGGCGCCTCGGTGAGACCCAGTACTTC,CASSLRGRGRLGETQYF
.,once,TRBJ1-4,TRBV11-2,TGTGCCAGCAGCTTAGATCCCCCTGGAGCTAATGAAAAACTGTTTTTT,CASSLDPPGANEKLFF
.,.,TRBJ1-2,TRBV30,TGTGCCTGGAGTGTGGCCCGCCTCTATGGCTACACCTTC,CAWSVARLYGYTF
.,once,TRBJ1-6,TRBV5-4,TGTGCCAGCAGCTTGAGAGGGGGGGGGAATTCACCCCTCCACTTT,CASSLRGGGNSPLHF
.,.,TRBJ2-7,TRBV30,TGTGCCTGGGGGCAACGGGTCACCTACGAGCAGTACTTC,CAWGQRVTYEQYF